One T cell receptor beta chain is described in this entry. Its antigen remains unidentified. Germline V lookup: CDR1 DFQATT, CDR2 SNEGSKA (reference sequence). V was clipped by 5 bases and J by 8 bases; unmatched bases: 13. The CDR3 covers 14 residues. The data are from a study of post-analysis software for immune sequencing data. Overall study findings and caveats: Higher frequency in patients than in controls was seen for roughly five TRBV segments, with TRBV5-6, TRBV5-1 and TRBV20-1 among them.

TCR beta cDNA libraries included unique molecular identifiers. Each CDR3 protein is one row after TCRdb ran MiXCR on the PCR reads. Among a few hundred thousand distinct CDR3 sequences, less than 35% were seen once, and the ten largest hold around 15%. This chain links TRBV20-1 with TRBJ1-2, with TRBD1 matching over 8 bases. The receptor was derived from a girl under 18 with multiple sclerosis. Sequencing input: blood. For the CDR3, the DNA is TGCAGTGCTGGGGAGACAGGGGTTAAATCCGGCTACACCTTC. It specifies CSAGETGVKSGYTF.